One and the same sample provided the 27 T cell receptor beta chains below, sequenced in a study of T cell repertoires in ileal Crohn's disease. TCRdb's copy holds only in-frame clones and misses some; the assay was immunoSEQ multiplex PCR. The data contain around 1,700 clones, 88% of them singletons. Regarding time point: neoterminal ileum biopsy at postoperative endoscopy, about 6 months after surgery. Sequencing was done on a sample of ileal tissue. These receptors came from an adult with Crohn's disease.

V gene TRBV5-1 combines with J gene TRBJ2-5; 11 bases align to TRBD2. The J segment lost 5 bases and the V segment lost 0 bases, leaving 9 bases of the junction unmatched. The CDR3 covers 17 residues. Germline lookup yields CDR1 SGHRS and CDR2 YFSETQ. CDR3 DNA sequence: TGCGCCAGCAGCTTGGGGCTAGCGGGGGGCCGGTCGGAGACCCAGTACTTC. It encodes CASSLGLAGGRSETQYF.

This clone appeared a single time. CDR3 region: CASSPRAWGVYTF. CDR3 coding DNA: TGCGCCAGCAGCCCCAGGGCCTGGGGGGTCTACACCTTC. The chain employs TRBV5-1 and TRBJ1-2, with D possibly being TRBD1 (5 bases). The CDR3 runs 13 residues. Per the germline V gene, CDR1 is SGHRS and CDR2 is YFSETQ. Trimming left V 4 bases short and J 10 bases short, with 17 bases between. Based on the CDR3 plus reference TRBV5-1 and TRBJ1-2, the full variable domain is KAGVTQTPRYLIKTRGQQVTLSCSPISGHRSVSWYQQTPGQGLQFLFEYFSETQRNKGNFPGRFSGRQFSNSRSEMNVSTLELGDSALYLCASSPRAWGVYTFGSGTRLTVV.

This clone has only one observation. The chain couples TRBV10-1 to TRBJ2-3; D may match TRBD1 or TRBD2 (6 bases each). Between the trimmed V and J ends, which lost 3 bases and 1 base, there was a span of 14 bases. CDR3 length: 16 residues. CDR1 is WNHNN and CDR2 is SYGVQD in the germline V gene (reference sequence). CDR3 nucleotide sequence: TGCGCCAGCAGTGATCCGGGGGCATTTGGCACAGATACGCAGTATTTT. Amino acids: CASSDPGAFGTDTQYF.

The chain employs TRBV11-3 and TRBJ2-3, with D perhaps TRBD2 (6 bases). There are 14 residues in the CDR3. With 4 bases removed from V and 4 bases from J, the gap between germline ends came to 12 bases. CDR1 and CDR2 from the germline V gene are SGHNT and YENEEA. The DNA for the CDR3 is TGTGCCAGCAGCTCCTTGGGGGGTCCAGATACGCAGTATTTT. This sequence encodes CASSSLGGPDTQYF.

This clone was recorded once. The rearrangement joins TRBV6-1 to TRBJ1-2; D gene unclear. The CDR3 totals 17 residues. CDR1 and CDR2 from the germline V gene are MNHNS and SASEGT. V shed 2 bases and J shed 0 bases, with 16 bases lying between them. CDR3 protein: CASSERSRAEANYGYTF. CDR3 nucleotides: TGTGCCAGCAGTGAAAGGTCGCGGGCCGAAGCTAACTATGGCTACACCTTC.

The chain has TRBV5-1 and TRBJ2-2; the D is unclear. This CDR3 comprises 13 residues. Germline assignment: CDR1 SGHRS and CDR2 YFSETQ. V was trimmed by 5 bases and J by 3 bases, leaving 8 bases between them. The CDR3 DNA sequence: TGCGCCAGCAGTCGAGGAGACACCGGGGAGCTGTTTTTT. It yields the protein CASSRGDTGELFF.

The rearrangement uses TRBV7-3 and TRBJ2-1; 10 bases align to TRBD2. The CDR3 extends over 15 amino acids. CDR1 and CDR2 from the germline V gene are SGHTA and FQGTGA. V gave up 4 bases and J gave up 4 bases; unmatched junction bases: 4. This chain's CDR3 is CASSSIAGGYNEQFF. CDR3 nucleotides: TGTGCCAGCAGCTCCATAGCGGGGGGTTACAATGAGCAGTTCTTC.

The chain combines TRBV7-2 with TRBJ2-3; D is unclear. This CDR3 has 12 residues. Germline V gives CDR1 SGHTA, CDR2 FQGNSA. V was cut by 4 bases and J by 6 bases, with 8 bases left in between. This CDR3 is CASSSPADTQYF. In DNA form, the CDR3 reads TGTGCCAGCAGCTCCCCGGCCGATACGCAGTATTTT. Combining the CDR3 with reference TRBV7-2 and TRBJ2-3 gives the whole variable domain GAGVSQSPSNKVTEKGKDVELRCDPISGHTALYWYRQSLGQGLEFLIYFQGNSAPDKSGLPSDRFSAERTGGSVSTLTIQRTQQEDSAVYLCASSSPADTQYFGPGTRLTVL.

The chain couples TRBV2 to TRBJ2-2; D uncertain. CDR1 SNHLY and CDR2 FYNNEI come from the germline V gene. The CDR3 is made up of 14 amino acids. V was trimmed by 7 bases and J by 0 bases, leaving 9 bases between them. CDR3 coding DNA: TGTGCCAGCAAACCGATTGCGAACACCGGGGAGCTGTTTTTT. As protein: CASKPIANTGELFF.

The genes are TRBV5-1 and TRBJ2-7, with TRBD2 matching over 14 bases. V lost 4 bases, J lost 5 bases, and 8 bases stayed unmatched. In germline, CDR1 is SGHRS, CDR2 YFSETQ. This CDR3 spans 16 amino acids. The CDR3 sequence: CASSRGTSGSIDEQYV. In DNA form, the CDR3 reads TGCGCCAGCAGCCGAGGGACTAGCGGGAGTATCGACGAGCAGTACGTC.

The genes are TRBV7-9 and TRBJ1-1, with 7 bases identical to TRBD1. The CDR3 has 13 amino acids. J was trimmed by 8 bases and V by 5 bases; bases with no gene match: 8. Germline CDR1 SEHNR, CDR2 FQNEAQ (reference sequence). The CDR3 region has the DNA TGTGCCAGCAGCCAGGGACAGAATAGGGAAGCTTTCTTT. This translates into CASSQGQNREAFF.

This chain links TRBV9 with TRBJ1-5; D not resolved. The CDR3 contains 14 residues. CDR1 and CDR2 (germline): SGDLS, YYNGEE. The germline V and J ends were trimmed by 2 bases and 7 bases, with 13 bases remaining between them. CDR3 DNA: TGTGCCAGCAGCGTCGGGTCCCTGGGACAGCCCCAGCATTTT. Translating gives CASSVGSLGQPQHF. The entire variable domain, with the rest obtained from reference TRBV9 and TRBJ1-5, is as follows: DSGVTQTPKHLITATGQRVTLRCSPRSGDLSVYWYQQSLDQGLQFLIQYYNGEERAKGNILERFSAQQFPDLHSELNLSSLELGDSALYFCASSVGSLGQPQHFGDGTRLSIL.

This chain uses TRBV23-1 with TRBJ2-7; the D is unclear. TRBV23-1 belongs to the ORF category, with a function that is uncertain. The germline V and J ends were trimmed by 1 base and 0 bases, with 7 bases remaining between them. This CDR3 contains 14 residues. The CDR3 region has the DNA TGCGCCAGCAGTCAATTGCCCGCCTCCTACGAGCAGTACGTC. This codes for CASSQLPASYEQYV.

The chain couples TRBV7-8 to TRBJ1-1; the D gene is possibly TRBD1 (5 bases). The CDR3 covers 13 residues. Germline V gives CDR1 SGHVS, CDR2 FQNEAQ. V was pared by 5 bases and J by 1 base, with 8 bases between. The CDR3 here is CASSRQGNTEAFF. The DNA of the CDR3 is TGTGCCAGCAGCCGCCAGGGGAACACTGAAGCTTTCTTT. Looking up the rest from reference TRBV7-8 and TRBJ1-1 gives the full variable domain: GAGVSQSPRYKVAKRGQDVALRCDPISGHVSLFWYQQALGQGPEFLTYFQNEAQLDKSGLPSDRFFAERPEGSVSTLKIQRTQQEDSAVYLCASSRQGNTEAFFGQGTRLTVV.

This sequence joins TRBV7-9 and TRBJ2-5; D unclear. Trimming pared 5 bases from V and 4 bases from J, leaving 5 bases between. The germline V gene encodes CDR1 SEHNR and CDR2 FQNEAQ (reference sequence). The CDR3 is 11 residues long. The CDR3 here is CASSTAETQYF. CDR3 sequence (DNA): TGTGCCAGCAGCACTGCAGAGACCCAGTACTTC.

This chain connects TRBV10-3 to TRBJ1-3, with 9 bases lining up with TRBD1. From germline, CDR1 is ENHRY and CDR2 SYGVKD. V was clipped by 8 bases and J by 0 bases; unmatched bases: 2. CDR3 length equals 14 residues. As DNA, the CDR3 is TGTGCCATCGAGGGACAGGGCTCTGGAAACACCATATATTTT. This sequence encodes CAIEGQGSGNTIYF.

The chain recombines TRBV5-6 with TRBJ2-4; 7 nucleotides match TRBD1. Germline CDR1 SGHDT, CDR2 YYEEEE. The V segment lost 4 bases and the J segment 7 bases; nucleotides outside the gene matches: 8. The CDR3 contains 14 residues. The CDR3 loop is CASSRLRGNNIQYF. The CDR3 DNA is TGTGCCAGCAGCAGACTCAGGGGGAATAACATTCAGTACTTC.

This chain connects TRBV19 to TRBJ1-5; TRBD1 is a possible D gene (5 bases). V was pared by 6 bases and J by 1 base, with 19 bases between. The CDR3 totals 17 residues. The germline CDR1 and CDR2 sequences are LNHDA and SQIVND (reference sequence). The CDR3 is CASRGQGLFTSNQPQHF. As DNA, the CDR3 is TGTGCCAGTAGGGGCCAGGGCCTCTTCACCAGCAATCAGCCCCAGCATTTT.

The genes are TRBV7-2 and TRBJ1-1; no clear D. V shed 5 bases and J shed 0 bases, with 13 bases lying between them. CDR3 length: 15 amino acids. Germline CDR1 is SGHTA and CDR2 is FQGNSA. As DNA, the CDR3 is TGTGCCAGCAGCGAGGGATCTCGGGTGAACACTGAAGCTTTCTTT. It yields the protein CASSEGSRVNTEAFF.

This chain links TRBV7-9 with TRBJ1-2; D not resolved. Germline CDR1 is SEHNR and CDR2 is FQNEAQ (reference sequence). Trimming took off 6 bases at V and 11 bases at J, with 22 bases between the two ends. The CDR3 sequence is 14 residues long. As DNA, the CDR3 is TGTGCCAGCAGTTCCGGATTCCCTCCGGAAAGGTACACCTTC. Protein product: CASSSGFPPERYTF.

This chain links TRBV19 with TRBJ2-3; TRBD2 is a possible D gene (7 bases). Germline V gene data show CDR1 as LNHDA and CDR2 as SQIVND (reference sequence). The V and J ends lost 10 bases and 4 bases respectively, with 18 bases between them. The CDR3 length is 14 residues. CDR3 residues: CATAVGGGSDTQYF. CDR3 coding DNA: TGTGCCACCGCCGTGGGGGGGGGCTCAGATACGCAGTATTTT.

CDR3 bases: TGTGCCAGCAGTTACCAGGGCTGGGAGACCCAGTACTTC. Its protein product is CASSYQGWETQYF. The V and J genes are TRBV6-5 and TRBJ2-5, with D possibly TRBD1 on 5 matching bases. Germline lookup yields CDR1 MNHEY and CDR2 SVGAGI. V was pared by 2 bases and J by 5 bases, with 9 bases between. The CDR3 is made up of 13 amino acids.

This clone has more than one count but fewer than ten. This chain's CDR3 is CASSIGGQGTDTQYF. The CDR3 bases are TGTGCCAGTAGTATAGGGGGACAGGGTACAGATACGCAGTATTTT. The chain is built from TRBV19 and TRBJ2-3; 9 bases match TRBD1. Germline values: CDR1 LNHDA, CDR2 SQIVND (reference sequence). J lost 3 bases, V lost 1 base, and 2 bases had no gene match. The CDR3 consists of 15 residues.

Written as DNA, the CDR3 is TGTGCCAGCAGCGTTGACACAAGTGGCTACACCTTC. Translated: CASSVDTSGYTF. This chain links TRBV9 with TRBJ1-2, with no clear D. Germline values: CDR1 SGDLS, CDR2 YYNGEE. V was clipped by 2 bases and J by 7 bases, with 9 bases between them. The CDR3 extends over 12 amino acids. Drawing the rest from reference TRBV9 and TRBJ1-2, the complete variable domain is DSGVTQTPKHLITATGQRVTLRCSPRSGDLSVYWYQQSLDQGLQFLIQYYNGEERAKGNILERFSAQQFPDLHSELNLSSLELGDSALYFCASSVDTSGYTFGSGTRLTVV.

The chain uses TRBV2 and TRBJ2-2; D may be TRBD2 (6 bases). CDR3 length: 17 residues. Per germline, CDR1 SNHLY and CDR2 FYNNEI. V lost 3 bases and J 1 base, leaving 15 bases between the germline ends. CDR3 nucleotide sequence: TGTGCCAGCAGTGATTTAATAAGGCGGGAGAACACCGGGGAGCTGTTTTTT. Residues: CASSDLIRRENTGELFF.

This clone turned up a few times. The rearrangement links TRBV4-1 to TRBJ1-3; tentatively, D is TRBD1 (5 bases). This CDR3 comprises 16 residues. The germline V gene encodes CDR1 MGHRA and CDR2 YSYEKL. V gave up 3 bases and J gave up 4 bases, with 16 bases separating them. The CDR3 DNA is TGCGCCAGCAGCCACTTCGGGGCCGCTCAAGGAAACACCATATATTTT. Translated, it gives CASSHFGAAQGNTIYF.

This chain links TRBV6-5 with TRBJ2-3; TRBD1 matches 8 bases. The CDR3 consists of 15 residues. CDR1 MNHEY and CDR2 SVGAGI come from the germline V gene. The J segment lost 1 base and the V segment lost 5 bases, leaving 5 bases of the junction unmatched. CDR3 bases: TGTGCCAGCAGTACGGACAGGGATCGCACAGATACGCAGTATTTT. Translation: CASSTDRDRTDTQYF.